This T cell receptor (beta chain) came from a study of blood T cell repertoires in COVID-19. As for the study in general: Material from acute and convalescent COVID-19 was sourced from the United States, Italy and Spain. The analysed material was cDNA or gDNA that came from T cells, B-cell-depleted T cells, or PBMCs.

TCRdb's table, derived via immunoSEQ multiplex PCR, lists solely in-frame clones and lacks some. The data contain nearly 200,000 clones, roughly 88% of them singletons. This TCR came from a woman aged 40 to 55 who had recovered from COVID-19. Material for sequencing was peripheral blood.

In DNA form, the CDR3 reads TGTGCCAGCGCCCCTGGGGGGGGAGGTGGCTACACCTTC. This encodes CASAPGGGGGYTF. The J gene is TRBJ1-2, the V gene TRBV27; tentatively, D is TRBD1 (5 bases). Germline assignment: CDR1 MNHEY and CDR2 SMNVEV (reference sequence). Trimming took off 8 bases at V and 7 bases at J, with 17 bases between the two ends. The CDR3 totals 13 residues.